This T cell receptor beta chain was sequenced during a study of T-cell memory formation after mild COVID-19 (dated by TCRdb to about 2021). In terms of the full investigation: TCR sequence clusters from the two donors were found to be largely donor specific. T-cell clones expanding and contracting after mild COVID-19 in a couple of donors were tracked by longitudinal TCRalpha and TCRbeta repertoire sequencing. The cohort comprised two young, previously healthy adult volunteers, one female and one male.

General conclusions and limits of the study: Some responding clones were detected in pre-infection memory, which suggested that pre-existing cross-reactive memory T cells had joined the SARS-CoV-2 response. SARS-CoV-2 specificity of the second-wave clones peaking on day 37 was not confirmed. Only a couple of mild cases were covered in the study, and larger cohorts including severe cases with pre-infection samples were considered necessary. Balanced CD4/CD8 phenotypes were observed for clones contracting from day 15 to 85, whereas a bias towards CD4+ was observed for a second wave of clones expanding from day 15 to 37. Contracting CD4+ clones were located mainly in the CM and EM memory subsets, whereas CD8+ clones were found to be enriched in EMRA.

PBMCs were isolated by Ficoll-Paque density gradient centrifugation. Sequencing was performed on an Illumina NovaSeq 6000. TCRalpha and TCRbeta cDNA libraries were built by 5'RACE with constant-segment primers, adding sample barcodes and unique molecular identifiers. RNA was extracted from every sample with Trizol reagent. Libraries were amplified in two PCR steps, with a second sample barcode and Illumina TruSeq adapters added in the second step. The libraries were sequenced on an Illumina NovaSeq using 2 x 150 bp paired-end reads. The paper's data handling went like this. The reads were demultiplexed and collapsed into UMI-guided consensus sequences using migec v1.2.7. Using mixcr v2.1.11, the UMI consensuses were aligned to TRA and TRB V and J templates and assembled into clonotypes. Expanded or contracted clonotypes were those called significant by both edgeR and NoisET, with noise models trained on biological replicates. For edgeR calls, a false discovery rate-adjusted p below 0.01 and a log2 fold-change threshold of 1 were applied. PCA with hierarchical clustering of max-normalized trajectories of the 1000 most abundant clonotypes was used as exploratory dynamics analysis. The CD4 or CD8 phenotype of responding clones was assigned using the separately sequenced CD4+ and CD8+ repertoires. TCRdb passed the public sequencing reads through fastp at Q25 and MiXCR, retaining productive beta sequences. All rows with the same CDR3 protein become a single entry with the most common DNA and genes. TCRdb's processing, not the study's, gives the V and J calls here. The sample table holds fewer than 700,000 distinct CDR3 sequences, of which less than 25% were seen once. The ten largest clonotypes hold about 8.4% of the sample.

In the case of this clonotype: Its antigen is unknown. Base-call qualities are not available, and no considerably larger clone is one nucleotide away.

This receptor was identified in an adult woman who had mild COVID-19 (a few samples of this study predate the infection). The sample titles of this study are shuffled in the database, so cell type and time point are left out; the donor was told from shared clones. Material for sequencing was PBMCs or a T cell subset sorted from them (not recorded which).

The sequenced DNA is TGTGCCAGCAGCTTAAGTTTGCGGCTGAGCTCCTACAATGAGCAGTTCTTC. This encodes CASSLSLRLSSYNEQFF. The sequence links TRBV7-2 to TRBJ2-1; the D gene is not confidently resolved. The germline V gene provides CDR1 SGHTA and CDR2 FQGNSA. Inclusive of the bounding cysteine and phenylalanine, the CDR3 is 17 residues long. Only CDR3 DNA remains: 51 bases, in frame from the first base. Trimming takes 2 bases from V and 0 bases from J, and the germline ends sit 14 bases apart.